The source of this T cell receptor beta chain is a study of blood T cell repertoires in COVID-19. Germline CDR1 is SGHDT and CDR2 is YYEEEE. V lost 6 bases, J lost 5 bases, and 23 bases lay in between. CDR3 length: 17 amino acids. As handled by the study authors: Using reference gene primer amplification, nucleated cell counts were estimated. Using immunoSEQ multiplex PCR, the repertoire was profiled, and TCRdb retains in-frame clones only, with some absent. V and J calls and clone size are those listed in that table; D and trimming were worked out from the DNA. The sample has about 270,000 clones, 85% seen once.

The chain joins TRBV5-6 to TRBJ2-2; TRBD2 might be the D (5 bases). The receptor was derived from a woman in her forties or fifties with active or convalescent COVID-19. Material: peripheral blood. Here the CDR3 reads CASTRYSSGTLTGELFF. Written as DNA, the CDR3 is TGTGCCAGCACCCGATATTCCAGCGGCACCCTAACCGGGGAGCTGTTTTTT.